This TCR beta chain originates from a study of T cell responses to AZD1222 COVID-19 vaccine (TCRdb year 2021). Context from the whole study: Because spike-specific TCR depth and breadth did not differ between the two schedules, AZD1222 recipients who got a second dose at roughly 4 weeks were pooled with those who got a second dose at roughly 12 weeks. TCR sequencing was performed for more than 230 trial participants, of whom approximately 200 were given two doses of AZD1222 and 26 were given two doses of MenACWY control vaccine. Trial participants were enrolled into age subgroups of 18-55, 56-69 and 70-plus years, which contained approximately 150, 28 and 58 TCR-sequenced participants, respectively.

Broad study findings and their caveats: No day 14 peak-response samples were available, so repertoires were characterized only after the peak T cell response. CD4 TCRs associated with the vaccine covered the entire spike protein, and the dominant responses were in regions 160-218 and 743-854. Spike-specific TCR breadth and depth rose significantly after two AZD1222 doses compared with day 0 and with MenACWY recipients. Only five to seven AZD1222 recipients were SARS-CoV-2 seropositive at baseline, limiting conclusions about previously exposed vaccinees. Reportedly, close to half of the unique spike-specific TCRs recognized epitopes lying outside the regions that are mutated in the B.1.351 and B.1.1.7 variants. Most participants were white British and females outnumbered males, and the authors suggested that clonal diversity may have been underestimated. The 56-69-year group was small, and its depth increase did not reach significance, likely because of low power.

This sample's time point label indicates: baseline before first vaccination. Vaccinee samples were obtained from the UK trials COV001 and COV002, which included a single-blind randomized controlled phase 2/3 trial of AZD1222 (ChAdOx1 nCoV-19) in healthy adults. For TCRbeta chain sequencing, PBMC samples were collected from trial participants at day 0 and at day 28 after the second dose. The CDR3, from cysteine to phenylalanine, totals 13 residues. This entry keeps only the CDR3 DNA: 39 bases, framed from base 1. From the germline V gene, CDR1 is SGHTA and CDR2 is FQGNSA. Relative to germline, V is 5 bases shorter and J is 4 bases shorter, with 9 bases between their ends. The CDR3 regions of human TCRbeta chains were subjected to immunosequencing. The study's own analysis went as follows. TCRs in the repertoires were compared against a reference library of SARS-CoV-2-specific TCRs that had been generated with the MIRA antigen-specificity platform. Breadth was defined as the fraction of unique TCRs that were SARS-CoV-2-associated. Depth was defined as the fraction of total T cells that were SARS-CoV-2-associated. Using the MIRA data, every spike-specific TCR was mapped to the spike region that the TCR reacted to and assigned to either a CD4 or a CD8 class. Log10-transformed breadth and depth values were compared by one-way ANOVA with Sidak's multiple comparisons tests. In its TCRdb copy, this immuneACCESS table keeps in-frame sequences only and misses some clones. Where compared with another copy, unresolved V genes explain less than half of these, and the others have no known cause. The V and J calls and clone size come from that table; D and trimming were worked out from the DNA. The sample records 150,000 to 200,000 clones, over 80% of which are singletons. Of the sample, under 11% is held by the ten largest clones.

About this clone itself: The antigen this receptor binds is unknown. No much larger clone exists at a distance of one base, and base qualities are not known.

Sequenced material: peripheral blood, taken on day 0 of AZD1222 vaccination. The chain employs TRBV7-2 and TRBJ1-5; the D segment cannot be called with confidence. This receptor was taken from an adult in good health. The nucleotide sequence reads TGTGCCAGCAGCACAGAACAGAATCAGCCCCAGCATTTT. The translation is CASSTEQNQPQHF. The entire variable domain, with the stretches around the CDR3 drawn from the reference TRBV7-2 and TRBJ1-5 proteins, is GAGVSQSPSNKVTEKGKDVELRCDPISGHTALYWYRQSLGQGLEFLIYFQGNSAPDKSGLPSDRFSAERTGGSVSTLTIQRTQQEDSAVYLCASSTEQNQPQHFGDGTRLSIL.